This T cell receptor beta chain was identified in a study of T cells in Graves' hyperthyroidism and ophthalmopathy. V lost 4 bases and J lost 5, with 14 bases in between. The CDR3 spans 15 residues. Germline CDR1 reads SGHDN; CDR2 reads FVKESK. RNA transcripts yielded amplified TCR beta CDR3 regions. HTBI primers were employed in a first-round RT-PCR of the TCR CDR3. TCRdb redid the calling of the multiplex PCR reads with MiXCR, one entry per CDR3 protein. The data contain a few hundred thousand distinct CDR3 sequences, 15% of them singletons. The chain is built from TRBV14 and TRBJ1-4, with unresolved D. The source is a woman younger than 45 with Graves' hyperthyroidism. Sequencing was carried out using blood. For the CDR3, the DNA is TGTGCCAGCAGCCGAAGCCACGGTGGGAATGAAAAACTGTTTTTT. Its translation: CASSRSHGGNEKLFF. Drawing the rest from reference TRBV14 and TRBJ1-4, the complete variable domain is EAGVTQFPSHSVIEKGQTVTLRCDPISGHDNLYWYRRVMGKEIKFLLHFVKESKQDESGMPNNRFLAERTGGTYSTLKVQPAELEDSGVYFCASSRSHGGNEKLFFGSGTQLSVL.